These T cell receptor beta chains were read from a single sample in a study of CD4 T cell repertoires in COVID-19. Profiled with immunoSEQ multiplex PCR; TCRdb holds only in-frame clones, not every one. The top ten clones hold over 0.45% of a sample with 60,000 to 90,000 clones, 83% of them seen once. Here the sequenced sample was CD4+ T cells from peripheral blood, taken after recovery from COVID-19. The receptors were sampled from a human donor who had COVID-19. CDR3s include the opening cysteine and the closing phenylalanine or tryptophan. D genes are given only for firm matches. Only part of the rows carry a size: once, few, many, or a class if the clone is expanded.

V gene	D gene	clone size	J gene	CDR3 protein	CDR3 DNA
TRBV12-3/TRBV12-4	.	.	TRBJ2-5	CASSFPKETQYF	TGTGCCAGCAGTTTTCCTAAAGAGACCCAGTACTTC
TRBV4-2	TRBD2	few	TRBJ2-7	CASSQSSGVTYEQYF	TGTGCCAGCAGCCAGTCTAGCGGGGTTACCTACGAGCAGTACTTC
TRBV19	.	.	TRBJ2-1	CASQTRDSAYNEQFF	TGTGCCAGTCAAACCCGGGACTCCGCCTACAATGAGCAGTTCTTC
TRBV6-1	TRBD2	few	TRBJ2-5	CASSEGLALLKTQYF	TGTGCCAGCAGCGAAGGACTAGCCTTGCTAAAGACCCAGTACTTC
TRBV5-8	.	.	TRBJ1-4	CASSHRAGPEKLFF	TGTGCCAGCAGCCACCGGGCCGGTCCCGAAAAACTGTTTTTT
TRBV10-3	TRBD1	few	TRBJ2-7	CAISAEDRAGRGQYF	TGTGCCATCTCAGCTGAGGACAGGGCTGGTCGGGGGCAGTACTTC
TRBV7-2	.	once	TRBJ1-3	CASSSKGPTAGNTIYF	TGTGCCAGCAGCTCGAAGGGGCCTACCGCGGGAAACACCATATATTTT
TRBV5-1	.	.	TRBJ2-7	CASSPLPTGRIGEQYF	TGCGCCAGCAGCCCCCTCCCGACAGGGAGGATCGGCGAGCAGTACTTC
TRBV16	.	few	TRBJ1-5	CASSQSGGGRSNQPQHF	TGTGCCAGCAGCCAATCTGGGGGGGGAAGGAGCAATCAGCCCCAGCATTTT
TRBV19	TRBD1	.	TRBJ1-1	CASSIDWDRGYEAFF	TGTGCCAGTAGTATAGATTGGGACAGGGGGTATGAAGCTTTCTTT
TRBV24-1	TRBD1	.	TRBJ2-5	CATSDPGTGGETQYF	TGTGCCACCAGTGATCCCGGGACAGGGGGCGAGACCCAGTACTTC
TRBV10-3	TRBD1	.	TRBJ1-2	CAIRGQGTNYGYTF	TGTGCCATCAGGGGACAGGGGACTAACTATGGCTACACCTTC
TRBV5-6	TRBD1	few	TRBJ1-5	CASSFYTGGEQPQHF	TGTGCCAGCAGCTTCTACACAGGGGGCGAACAGCCCCAGCATTTT
TRBV2	.	.	TRBJ2-7	CASSEVFSYEQYF	TGTGCCAGCAGTGAGGTGTTCTCATACGAGCAGTACTTC
TRBV9	.	.	TRBJ1-5	CASSVGDTGGNQPQHF	TGTGCCAGCAGCGTAGGTGACACGGGGGGCAATCAGCCCCAGCATTTT
TRBV5-1	.	.	TRBJ1-2	CASSLGTMYGYTF	TGCGCCAGCAGCCTGGGGACAATGTATGGCTACACCTTC
TRBV18	TRBD2	.	TRBJ2-3	CASSLSGSADTQYF	TGTGCCAGCTCACTTAGCGGGAGCGCAGATACGCAGTATTTT
TRBV28	.	.	TRBJ2-1	CASSLRTPNEQFF	TGTGCCAGCAGTTTAAGGACACCCAATGAGCAGTTCTTC
TRBV6-6	.	few	TRBJ1-4	CASSSGIGANEKLFF	TGTGCCAGCAGCTCAGGGATAGGAGCTAATGAAAAACTGTTTTTT
TRBV19	TRBD1	.	TRBJ2-1	CASTPGQGSSYNEQFF	TGTGCCAGTACCCCGGGACAGGGTAGCTCCTACAATGAGCAGTTCTTC
TRBV2	.	.	TRBJ2-7	CASRTRNEQYF	TGTGCCAGCAGGACACGAAACGAGCAGTACTTC
TRBV21-1	.	.	TRBJ2-5	CASSKAWGPTSYRETQYF	TGTGCCAGCAGCAAAGCGTGGGGCCCGACTTCCTATAGGGAGACCCAGTACTTC
TRBV6-6	.	.	TRBJ1-2	CASRPTGGLNYGYTF	TGTGCCAGCAGACCGACCGGGGGCCTTAACTATGGCTACACCTTC
TRBV7-2	.	.	TRBJ2-2	CASSSRGGELFF	TGTGCCAGCAGCTCTCGGGGCGGGGAGCTGTTTTTT
TRBV7-3	.	few	TRBJ1-6	CASSSTGFSPLHF	TGTGCCAGCAGCTCGACCGGATTCTCCCCCCTCCACTTT
TRBV5-1	TRBD1	.	TRBJ2-3	CASSRGTGSTDTQYF	TGCGCCAGCAGCCGGGGGACAGGTTCCACAGATACGCAGTATTTT